This TCR beta chain stems from a study of CD8+CD57+ T cells in acquired aplastic anemia. For CDR3 and TCR beta VDJ profiling, genomic DNA was the template used. TCRdb processed the reads anew with MiXCR; each CDR3 protein has one entry. The table has roughly 260,000 distinct CDR3 sequences, roughly half seen once; the top ten hold 7.8%. General study points: Roughly 31 CD8+ CDR3 sequences occurred in both the patients and the controls.

The authors sequenced patients whose flow cytometry had shown CD8+CD57+ cell expansion. V shed 5 bases, J shed 7 bases, and the junction held 8 bases outside the gene matches. The CDR3 totals 15 residues. Germline V gene lookup returns CDR1 LNHNV and CDR2 YYDKDF (reference sequence). This clonotype occurred a few times. Its cognate antigen is unknown. Sequencing input: sorted CD4+, CD8+, or CD8+CD57+ T cells (not recorded which) from PBMCs. The source is a human donor with aplastic anemia. This rearrangement joins TRBV15 to TRBJ2-2; 9 bases line up with TRBD1. The DNA for the CDR3 is TGTGCCACCAGCGGATTGACAGGGGGAGTCGGGGAGCTGTTTTTT. Amino acids: CATSGLTGGVGELFF.